The rows below give T cell receptor beta chains drawn from one sample of a study of blood T cell repertoires in COVID-19. Profiling relied on immunoSEQ multiplex PCR, and the TCRdb table lists in-frame clones only, not all of them. The sample contains about 49,000 clones, 80% to 90% of which appear only once. The source material was peripheral blood. The receptors derive from a woman aged 80 or older with COVID-19, enrolled during active disease. CDR3s include the opening cysteine and the closing phenylalanine or tryptophan. The D gene is left open where the match is weak. Expanded clones get a size class; other rows say once, few or many, or leave the size out.

TRBV5-1	TRBJ2-1	-	14	-	CASSLGTAYNEQFF	TGCGCCAGCAGCTTGGGGACAGCCTACAATGAGCAGTTCTTC
TRBV5-1	TRBJ2-3	-	15	-	CASSLAGPHTDTQYF	TGCGCCAGCAGCTTGGCAGGGCCTCACACAGATACGCAGTATTTT
TRBV19	TRBJ1-5	-	16	-	CASRKAGEGGNQPQHF	TGTGCCAGTAGGAAAGCAGGGGAGGGGGGCAATCAGCCCCAGCATTTT
TRBV6-1	TRBJ1-2	-	16	few	CASSDPRVREDYGYTF	TGTGCCAGCAGTGACCCCCGGGTCAGAGAAGACTATGGCTACACCTTC
TRBV27	TRBJ1-6	TRBD1	17	-	CASSLPLRQGAGSPLHF	TGTGCCAGCAGCCTACCACTCAGACAGGGGGCTGGGTCACCCCTCCACTTT
TRBV27	TRBJ1-2	TRBD1	15	few	CASSLRPQGNYGYTF	TGTGCCAGCAGTTTACGCCCACAGGGGAACTATGGCTACACCTTC
TRBV28	TRBJ1-5	-	15	-	CASRNQGRVNQPQHF	TGTGCCAGCAGAAACCAGGGGAGGGTCAATCAGCCCCAGCATTTT
TRBV5-1	TRBJ1-1	TRBD1	16	-	CASSLARGTGLSEAFF	TGCGCCAGCAGCTTGGCCAGGGGGACAGGGCTGTCTGAAGCTTTCTTT
TRBV2	TRBJ2-2	-	16	-	CASMGPYGAQGGELFF	TGTGCCAGCATGGGCCCGTATGGGGCGCAGGGCGGGGAGCTGTTTTTT
TRBV5-6	TRBJ2-1	TRBD2	11	-	CASTLGREEFF	TGTGCCAGCACTCTTGGGAGGGAAGAATTCTTC
TRBV11-3	TRBJ2-7	-	15	-	CASSLSAISTYEQYF	TGTGCCAGCAGCTTAAGTGCGATCTCAACCTACGAGCAGTACTTC
TRBV7-3	TRBJ1-1	TRBD1	15	once	CASSPDGQGRTEAFF	TGTGCCAGCAGCCCAGACGGACAGGGTAGGACTGAAGCTTTCTTT
TRBV27	TRBJ2-1	-	14	-	CASSLSRAYNEQFF	TGTGCCAGCAGTTTGTCGCGGGCATACAATGAGCAGTTCTTC
TRBV5-1	TRBJ1-4	-	16	-	CASSLDRVRTNEKLFF	TGCGCCAGCAGCTTGGACAGAGTGCGAACTAATGAAAAACTGTTTTTT
TRBV4-1	TRBJ1-1	-	15	-	CASSQSDSRTLRAFF	TGCGCCAGCAGCCAATCGGACAGCCGAACACTGAGAGCTTTCTTT
TRBV10-2	TRBJ1-3	-	14	-	CASSDGGTGNTIYF	TGCGCCAGCAGTGATGGGGGGACTGGAAACACCATATATTTT
TRBV24-1	TRBJ1-5	-	13	-	CATSDLPRQPQHF	TGTGCCACCAGTGATTTACCCCGGCAGCCCCAGCATTTT
TRBV9	TRBJ2-1	-	13	-	CASSLQGNNEQFF	TGTGCCAGCAGCCTCCAGGGTAACAATGAGCAGTTCTTC
TRBV6-5	TRBJ2-1	-	11	-	CASRLRNEQFF	TGTGCCAGCAGGCTGAGAAATGAGCAGTTCTTC
TRBV2	TRBJ1-1	-	15	-	CASTPRGGANTEAFF	TGTGCCAGTACCCCTAGGGGGGGCGCAAACACTGAAGCTTTCTTT
TRBV7-9	TRBJ2-5	TRBD1	16	-	CASSLVVDRGRETQYF	TGTGCCAGCAGCTTAGTGGTGGACAGGGGGCGGGAGACCCAGTACTTC
TRBV5-6	TRBJ2-1	TRBD2	17	-	CASSWGLAGFGYNEQFF	TGTGCCAGCAGCTGGGGACTAGCGGGATTTGGCTACAATGAGCAGTTCTTC
TRBV25-1	TRBJ2-3	-	18	few	CASSQASSPRGYTDTQYF	TGTGCCAGCAGTCAAGCTAGCAGTCCGCGGGGTTACACAGATACGCAGTATTTT
TRBV5-1	TRBJ1-5	-	15	few	CASSEGWARDQPQHF	TGCGCCAGCAGTGAGGGTTGGGCTCGGGATCAGCCCCAGCATTTT
TRBV10-1	TRBJ1-4	TRBD1	11	-	CASGTGEKLFF	TGCGCCAGCGGGACAGGAGAAAAACTGTTTTTT
TRBV5-1	TRBJ2-5	-	14	-	CASSQLVGSETQYF	TGCGCCAGCAGCCAACTGGTCGGGAGTGAGACCCAGTACTTC
TRBV19	TRBJ1-6	-	16	few	CASTKQVSSYNSPLHF	TGTGCCAGTACTAAACAGGTCAGCTCCTATAATTCACCCCTCCACTTT
TRBV10-3	TRBJ2-1	TRBD2	13	-	CAITSGESDEQFF	TGTGCCATCACTAGCGGGGAAAGCGATGAGCAGTTCTTC
TRBV19	TRBJ2-7	TRBD1	15	-	CASSIVQGAQYEQYF	TGTGCCAGTAGTATCGTCCAGGGGGCCCAATACGAGCAGTACTTC
TRBV7-2	TRBJ2-7	-	16	-	CASSRLAGLSSYEQYF	TGTGCCAGCAGCCGCTTGGCGGGCCTGAGCTCCTACGAGCAGTACTTC
TRBV19	TRBJ1-1	TRBD1	14	-	CASRSTGAGTEAFF	TGTGCCAGTAGATCGACAGGGGCGGGAACTGAAGCTTTCTTT
TRBV7-9	TRBJ1-2	TRBD1	14	-	CASSPPDRAYGYTF	TGTGCCAGCAGCCCGCCCGACAGGGCCTATGGCTACACCTTC
TRBV5-1	TRBJ1-6	-	15	-	CASSLAGEGRSPLHF	TGCGCCAGCAGCTTGGCCGGGGAGGGTAGGTCACCCCTCCACTTT
TRBV2	TRBJ1-4	TRBD1	15	-	CASSRTGGSNEKLFF	TGTGCCAGCAGCCGGACAGGGGGCTCTAATGAAAAACTGTTTTTT
TRBV10-3	TRBJ2-1	TRBD2	16	-	CAISPSGRTLNNEQFF	TGTGCCATCAGCCCTAGCGGACGAACTCTCAACAATGAGCAGTTCTTC
TRBV6-5	TRBJ1-1	-	14	-	CASSYSTGLGEAFF	TGTGCCAGCAGTTACTCGACAGGTTTGGGTGAAGCTTTCTTT
TRBV5-1	TRBJ1-5	TRBD1	15	-	CASSLGQGGNQPQHF	TGCGCCAGCAGCCTGGGACAGGGGGGTAATCAGCCCCAGCATTTT